This TCR beta chain is drawn from a study of Ad26.COV2.S vaccination and SARS-CoV-2 variants. Across the whole study: Ad26.COV2.S, an intramuscular injection, was given once or twice 56 days apart.

Findings and limits, study-wide: Vaccine recipients and placebo recipients showed similar non-spike TCR breadth. A substantial breadth of spike-specific CD8+ and CD4+ T cell responses after vaccination has been reported. Placebo recipients trailed vaccine recipients in spike-specific TCR breadth.

Profiling relied on immunoSEQ multiplex PCR, and the TCRdb table lists in-frame clones only, not all of them. The sample has some 480,000 clones, around 85% seen once. Specified treatment: about 20 received Ad26.COV2.S at low or high dose, single or two shots; several received placebo; per-sample allocation not given. Day 63 after the first vaccine or placebo injection was the time point for sampling. CDR3 length: 14 amino acids. Germline V gene lookup returns CDR1 SGHRS and CDR2 YFSETQ. The ends were cut back, 10 bases at V and 6 bases at J, with 19 bases in the middle. This clone has just one count. The antigen is not known.

The specimen comprised peripheral blood, sampled in a trial of Ad26.COV2.S vaccine versus placebo. This rearrangement joins TRBV5-1 to TRBJ2-2; possibly TRBD1 for D (5 bases). The TCR was taken from a person between 18 and 65 years old who received the Ad26.COV2.S COVID-19 vaccine or a placebo. Here the CDR3 DNA reads TGCGCCTCCCGATGGCAGGGAATCTCCGGGGAGCTGTTTTTT. As protein: CASRWQGISGELFF. Variable domain in full (rest from reference TRBV5-1 and TRBJ2-2): KAGVTQTPRYLIKTRGQQVTLSCSPISGHRSVSWYQQTPGQGLQFLFEYFSETQRNKGNFPGRFSGRQFSNSRSEMNVSTLELGDSALYLCASRWQGISGELFFGEGSRLTVL.